Listed below are T cell receptor beta chains from one sample, sequenced in a study of blood T cells in healthy people across ages. Each CDR3 protein gets one entry after TCRdb re-called the 5' RACE reads with MiXCR. The table records under 1,000,000 distinct CDR3 sequences, 35% to 60% of them present only once. The sample consisted of blood. These receptors were collected from an elderly man in good health. The CDR3 runs from the conserved cysteine through the conserved F or W. The D gene is left open where the match is weak. Not all rows give a size; the values are once, few, many and, for expanded clones, a class.

D gene	J gene	clone size	V gene	CDR3 DNA	CDR3 protein
TRBD1	TRBJ2-7	once	TRBV6-5	TGTGCCAGCAGTTACTCGCGGACAGGGTCCTACAATGAGCAGTACTTC	CASSYSRTGSYNEQYF
TRBD2	TRBJ2-1	few	TRBV20-1	TGCAGTGCTAGGGTTCCTCCTTGGACTAGCGGGAGGGCTCTCTCCTACAATGAGCAGTTCTTC	CSARVPPWTSGRALSYNEQFF
TRBD1	TRBJ1-5	few	TRBV28	TGTGCCAGCAAGGGGACAGGGGCTCAGCCCCAGCATTTT	CASKGTGAQPQHF
-	TRBJ2-3	once	TRBV29-1	TGCAGCGTTGAGAGGGGGGCTGGCACAGATACGCAGTATTTT	CSVERGAGTDTQYF
TRBD2	TRBJ2-5	once	TRBV3-1	TGTGCCAGCAGCCAAAGGATTAGCGGGAACCAAGAGACCCAGTACTTC	CASSQRISGNQETQYF
-	TRBJ2-1	-	TRBV6-5	TGTGCCAGCAGTTTAGGGACCGCGCCTTACAATGAGCAGTTCTTC	CASSLGTAPYNEQFF
TRBD2	TRBJ2-7	-	TRBV12-3/TRBV12-4	TGTGCCAGCAGTCCCGGCCGGGGACTAGCGGGGTACGAGCAGTACTTC	CASSPGRGLAGYEQYF
-	TRBJ2-3	-	TRBV5-1	TGCGCCAGCAGTCGGGAGTCTAGCACAGATACGCAGTATTTT	CASSRESSTDTQYF
TRBD1	TRBJ1-5	-	TRBV5-1	TGCGCCAGCAGCTGGGGACAGGGGAGCAATCAGCCCCAGCATTTT	CASSWGQGSNQPQHF
-	TRBJ1-3	-	TRBV30	TGTGCCTGGAGTTCGTCGCTAGTTGGAAACATCATATATTTT	CAWSSSLVGNIIYF
-	TRBJ2-1	-	TRBV20-1	TGCAGTGCTCTTAGGGGGGAAAGTTCCTACAATGAGCAGTTCTTC	CSALRGESSYNEQFF
-	TRBJ2-1	few	TRBV11-1	TGTGCCAGCACCCCTGCATTTCGGTCGAATGAGCAGTTCTTC	CASTPAFRSNEQFF
-	TRBJ2-3	few	TRBV28	TGTGCCAGCAGTTTAAGGAGCGGAAGCACAGATACGCAGTATTTT	CASSLRSGSTDTQYF
-	TRBJ2-7	few	TRBV20-1	TGCAGTGCTAGGGCCAGCAGCGGAGGCTACGAGCAGTACTTC	CSARASSGGYEQYF
TRBD1	TRBJ2-1	-	TRBV5-1	TGCGCCAGCAGCTTCCGGGACAGGGGGCATGAGCAGTTCTTC	CASSFRDRGHEQFF
TRBD1	TRBJ2-7	many	TRBV29-1	TGCAGCGTTGAAATGTGGGTAAGGGACAGGGCCCACGAGCAGTACTTC	CSVEMWVRDRAHEQYF
-	TRBJ2-7	-	TRBV12-3/TRBV12-4	TGTGCCAGCAGTTCGAGCTTGGGGGAGCAGTACTTC	CASSSSLGEQYF
-	TRBJ1-2	-	TRBV12-3/TRBV12-4	TGTGCCAGCAGTGTAGCCACAGGGCCCTATGGCTACACCTTC	CASSVATGPYGYTF
TRBD1	TRBJ1-2	-	TRBV20-1	TGCAGTGCTTCTCTGAGTCAGGGGGCATATGGCTACACCTTC	CSASLSQGAYGYTF
TRBD2	TRBJ2-7	-	TRBV29-1	TGCAGCGTTGAAGATAGGACTAGCGTTGACTACGAGCAGTACTTC	CSVEDRTSVDYEQYF